Listed below are T cell receptor beta chains from one sample, sequenced in a study of blood T cell repertoires in COVID-19. Data came from immunoSEQ multiplex PCR; TCRdb stores just in-frame clones and leaves some out. The repertoire has 150,000 or so clones, roughly 84% of them found once; the top ten carry less than 3%. The sample taken for sequencing was peripheral blood. These receptors were taken from a woman in her fifties or sixties with acute or convalescent COVID-19. CDR3s include the opening cysteine and the closing phenylalanine or tryptophan. The D gene is left open where the match is weak. Rows give clone size only sometimes, using once, few, many, or a class for an expanded clone.

D gene	V gene	J gene	clone size	CDR3 protein	CDR3 DNA
TRBD1	TRBV18	TRBJ2-1	NA	CASSPGTGASSYNEQFF	TGTGCCAGCTCACCAGGGACAGGCGCCAGCTCCTACAATGAGCAGTTCTTC
TRBD1	TRBV6-5	TRBJ1-1	NA	CASTGQGVNTEAFF	TGTGCCAGCACCGGACAGGGAGTCAACACTGAAGCTTTCTTT
NA	TRBV7-2	TRBJ2-1	once	CASSAPGLLNNEQFF	TGTGCCAGCAGCGCCCCGGGACTCCTCAACAATGAGCAGTTCTTC
TRBD1	TRBV19	TRBJ2-5	NA	CASSIGSDRAPSRTQYF	TGTGCCAGTAGTATAGGCTCGGACAGGGCCCCAAGTAGGACCCAGTACTTC
TRBD1	TRBV5-6	TRBJ1-2	NA	CASSQTGALGGYTF	TGTGCCAGCAGCCAAACAGGGGCGTTGGGGGGCTACACCTTC
TRBD1	TRBV15	TRBJ1-4	NA	CATSRQGATTNEKLFF	TGTGCCACCAGCAGACAGGGGGCGACAACTAATGAAAAACTGTTTTTT
NA	TRBV3-1/TRBV3-2	TRBJ1-6	NA	CASSQSRARSGTPLHF	TGTGCCAGCAGCCAATCCAGAGCTCGGTCCGGGACACCCCTCCACTTT
TRBD2	TRBV2	TRBJ2-3	NA	CASSPTSGGITDTQYF	TGTGCCAGCAGTCCTACTAGCGGGGGGATCACAGATACGCAGTATTTT
NA	TRBV7-2	TRBJ1-6	NA	CASSPHSAGGSPLHF	TGTGCCAGCAGTCCCCATAGCGCGGGGGGTTCACCCCTCCACTTT
NA	TRBV21-1	TRBJ2-7	NA	CASSKGPYGGGGKKQYF	TGTGCCAGCAGCAAAGGACCTTATGGAGGGGGCGGTAAGAAGCAGTACTTC
NA	TRBV10-1	TRBJ2-5	NA	CASSQAGSRGETQYF	TGCGCCAGCAGTCAGGCCGGGTCACGGGGGGAGACCCAGTACTTC
TRBD1	TRBV4-2	TRBJ1-5	once	CASRDFDRGNQPQHF	TGTGCCAGCAGAGATTTCGACAGGGGCAATCAGCCCCAGCATTTT
NA	TRBV6-5	TRBJ1-1	once	CASSYEGNTEAFF	TGTGCCAGCAGTTACGAGGGGAACACTGAAGCTTTCTTT
TRBD2	TRBV7-6	TRBJ2-3	NA	CASSLGTSGGSDTQYF	TGTGCCAGCAGCCTTGGGACTAGCGGGGGCTCAGATACGCAGTATTTT
NA	TRBV5-4	TRBJ2-1	NA	CASSLVGASSYNEQFF	TGTGCCAGCAGCTTGGTTGGGGCTAGCTCCTACAATGAGCAGTTCTTC
NA	TRBV7-2	TRBJ1-2	NA	CASSLVQGNYGYTF	TGTGCCAGCAGCTTAGTACAGGGTAACTATGGCTACACCTTC
TRBD1	TRBV5-1	TRBJ1-2	once	CASRPDRGDGYTF	TGCGCCAGCAGACCCGACAGGGGAGATGGCTACACCTTC
NA	TRBV6-2/TRBV6-3	TRBJ1-2	NA	CASIPGEGANYGYTF	TGTGCCAGCATCCCGGGAGAGGGAGCTAACTATGGCTACACCTTC
TRBD1	TRBV15	TRBJ2-2	NA	CATSRGLGQGVVGELFF	TGTGCCACCAGCAGAGGTCTGGGACAGGGGGTGGTCGGGGAGCTGTTTTTT
NA	TRBV28	TRBJ1-1	NA	CASSLNRVTEAFF	TGTGCCAGCAGTTTAAACAGGGTCACTGAAGCTTTCTTT
NA	TRBV3-1/TRBV3-2	TRBJ2-4	NA	CASSQDGLVPCDIQYF	TGTGCCAGCAGCCAAGACGGTTTGGTTCCCTGCGACATTCAGTACTTC
TRBD1	TRBV28	TRBJ2-7	NA	CASIEGTGVAEQYF	TGTGCCAGCATTGAAGGGACAGGGGTCGCCGAGCAGTACTTC
NA	TRBV6-2/TRBV6-3	TRBJ1-2	NA	CASSYPGTGNYGYTF	TGTGCCAGCAGTTATCCCGGGACTGGGAACTATGGCTACACCTTC
NA	TRBV7-2	TRBJ1-2	NA	CASSPRQGVGYGYTF	TGTGCCAGCAGCCCCCGACAAGGGGTAGGCTATGGCTACACCTTC